The entry below gives a single T cell receptor beta chain sequence along with its context. Its antigen remains unknown. The sample is drawn from a study of beta chain features in type 1 diabetes. Looking at the study overall: Cells sorted and examined across all samples totaled approximately 100,000,000. Overall study results and limits: Sampled from patients, naive, central memory and Treg TCRB repertoires appeared more similar than those sampled from healthy donors.

TCRB transcripts that were expressed got sequenced, as all of the isolated RNA had been reverse transcribed. Some clones are missing from TCRdb's copy, which holds only in-frame ones; the method was immunoSEQ multiplex PCR. The repertoire holds under 450,000 clones, with approximately 15% as singletons. This clonotype was sampled from a man aged 25-40 years in good health. The sample taken for sequencing was naive CD4+ T cells from blood.

Written as DNA, the CDR3 is TGTGCCAGCAGCCAATACCGGGGGTACGACGGCATTCAGTACTTC. Protein: CASSQYRGYDGIQYF. The chain recombines TRBV7-6 with TRBJ2-4, with D tentatively TRBD2 (6 bases). The CDR3 covers 15 residues. Germline CDR1 is SGHVS and CDR2 is FNYEAQ. The ends were cut back, 5 bases at V and 9 bases at J, with 20 bases in the middle.